This TCR beta chain was documented in a study of PD-L1 blockade in urothelial cancer. Study in general: Specimens of blood held a median count of approximately 150,000 T cells.

Looked up from germline, CDR1 is ENHRY and CDR2 is SYGVKD. The CDR3 is made up of 14 amino acids. V was clipped by 4 bases and J by 2 bases, with 10 bases between them. Time point reported: pretreatment peripheral blood. Patients suffered from locally advanced or metastatic urothelial carcinoma. Added to each PCR by spiking were synthetic TCR analog templates. Produced via immunoSEQ multiplex PCR; TCRdb's table is partial and in-frame only. The data show fewer than 80,000 clones, 65% to 90% seen once. The receptor was derived from a man aged 70 or older with urothelial cancer. The chain recombines TRBV10-3 with TRBJ2-3; TRBD2 might be the D (7 bases). Source: PBMCs, taken around atezolizumab (anti-PD-L1) treatment. The CDR3 region has the DNA TGTGCCATCAGTGGCGGGGGCTCCACAGATACGCAGTATTTT. It encodes CAISGGGSTDTQYF.